This T cell receptor (beta chain) was sequenced for a study of T cell changes during pregnancy in multiple sclerosis. This clone occurred once. The CDR3 is 15 amino acids. The ends were cut back, 1 base at V and 3 bases at J, with 10 bases in the middle. Germline CDR1 and CDR2: KGHSH and LQKENI. Repertoires were generated with immunoSEQ multiplex PCR, while TCRdb's copy carries only in-frame clones and drops some. The sample has 100,000 or so clones; approximately 90% are singletons. Sequencing was performed on peripheral blood, taken after pregnancy. The chain links TRBV18 to TRBJ1-3, with D maybe TRBD1 (6 bases). The origin of this receptor is a female donor with multiple sclerosis, enrolled in a pregnancy study. The CDR3 DNA reads TGTGCCAGCTCACCACTCGAACAGGGTGGAAACACCATATATTTT. It is translated as CASSPLEQGGNTIYF. Full variable domain (outside the CDR3, taken from reference TRBV18 and TRBJ1-3): NAGVMQNPRHLVRRRGQEARLRCSPMKGHSHVYWYRQLPEEGLKFMVYLQKENIIDESGMPKERFSAEFPKEGPSILRIQQVVRGDSAAYFCASSPLEQGGNTIYFGEGSWLTVV.